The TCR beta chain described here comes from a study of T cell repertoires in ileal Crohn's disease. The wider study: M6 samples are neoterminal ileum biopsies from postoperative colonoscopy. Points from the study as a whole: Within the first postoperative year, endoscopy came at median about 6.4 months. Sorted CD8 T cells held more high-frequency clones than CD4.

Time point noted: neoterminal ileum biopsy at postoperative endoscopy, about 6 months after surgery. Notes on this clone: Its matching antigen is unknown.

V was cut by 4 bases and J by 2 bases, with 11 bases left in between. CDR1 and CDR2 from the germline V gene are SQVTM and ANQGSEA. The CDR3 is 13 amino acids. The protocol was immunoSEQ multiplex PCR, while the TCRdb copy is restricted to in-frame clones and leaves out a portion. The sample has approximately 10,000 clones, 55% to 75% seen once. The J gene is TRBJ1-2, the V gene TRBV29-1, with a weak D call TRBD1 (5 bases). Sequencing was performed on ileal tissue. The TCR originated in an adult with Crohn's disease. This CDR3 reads CSVVGDWNYGYTF. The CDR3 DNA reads TGCAGCGTTGTTGGGGACTGGAACTATGGCTACACCTTC. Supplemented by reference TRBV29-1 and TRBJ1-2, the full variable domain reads SAVISQKPSRDICQRGTSLTIQCQVDSQVTMMFWYRQQPGQSLTLIATANQGSEATYESGFVIDKFPISRPNLTFSTLTVSNMSPEDSSIYLCSVVGDWNYGYTFGSGTRLTVV.